One and the same sample provided the 31 T cell receptor beta chains below, sequenced in a study of shared clonotypes between healthy human individuals. Profiled with immunoSEQ multiplex PCR; TCRdb holds only in-frame clones, not every one. The table lists more than 2,000,000 clones, about 92% of them singletons. Sequencing used naive CD4+ T cells sorted from blood. The subset denotes: CD45RA+ positively selected. The receptors were sampled from a man aged 18 to 30 in good health.

The gene calls are TRBV9 and TRBJ2-1, with TRBD2 identical over 9 bases. The CDR3 length is 15 residues. Trimming took 4 bases from V and 2 from J; bases not matched to a gene: 4. Germline CDR1 is SGDLS and CDR2 is YYNGEE. This chain's CDR3 is CASSFSGSAYNEQFF. The CDR3 DNA sequence: TGTGCCAGCAGCTTTAGCGGGAGCGCCTACAATGAGCAGTTCTTC. Drawing the rest from reference TRBV9 and TRBJ2-1, the complete variable domain is DSGVTQTPKHLITATGQRVTLRCSPRSGDLSVYWYQQSLDQGLQFLIQYYNGEERAKGNILERFSAQQFPDLHSELNLSSLELGDSALYFCASSFSGSAYNEQFFGPGTRLTVL.

The chain couples TRBV18 to TRBJ2-1, with D perhaps TRBD2 (7 bases). The length of the CDR3 is 19 residues. The germline V gene encodes CDR1 KGHSH and CDR2 LQKENI. The V end was cut by 0 bases, the J end by 2 bases, with 20 bases between. CDR3 amino acids: CASSPPGGGTVGAYNEQFF. The CDR3 DNA reads as TGTGCCAGCTCACCACCGGGAGGGGGAACAGTTGGGGCCTACAATGAGCAGTTCTTC.

As concerns this clone: Mismatch with germline at one junction end may stem from a read error. This chain joins TRBV7-9 and TRBJ1-4; no definite D call. The CDR3 is 16 amino acids. Germline V lookup: CDR1 SEHNR, CDR2 FQNEAQ (reference sequence). The CDR3 region is CASSLARPATNEKLFF. Here the CDR3 DNA reads TGTGCCAGCAGCCTAGCTCGGCCGGCAACTAATGAAAAACTGTTTTTT.

The genes are TRBV7-9 and TRBJ2-5; tentative D call: TRBD2 (6 bases). In germline, CDR1 is SEHNR, CDR2 FQNEAQ (reference sequence). The germline V and J ends were trimmed by 2 bases and 1 base, with 11 bases remaining between them. CDR3 size: 15 residues. CDR3 protein: CASSLYGGIQETQYF. As DNA, the CDR3 is TGTGCCAGCAGCTTATACGGGGGAATCCAAGAGACCCAGTACTTC.

The chain joins TRBV29-1 to TRBJ2-1, with TRBD2 identical over 11 bases. The germline gives CDR1 SQVTM, CDR2 ANQGSEA. The junction had 8 bases not matched to a gene; V was cut back by 4 bases and J by 15 bases. CDR3 length equals 12 residues. CDR3 in DNA: TGCAGCGTTGGAGAACTAGCGGGAGAGGGGTTCTTC. Its protein product is CSVGELAGEGFF.

The CDR3 spells CAISDTDPPGEQYF. The CDR3 DNA reads TGTGCCATCAGTGACACAGACCCCCCGGGGGAGCAGTACTTC. The rearrangement joins TRBV10-3 to TRBJ2-7; possible D gene TRBD2, 5 bases. Per the germline V gene, CDR1 is ENHRY and CDR2 is SYGVKD. With 3 bases removed from V and 7 bases from J, the gap between germline ends came to 16 bases. The CDR3 sequence is 14 residues long.

The gene calls are TRBV12-5 and TRBJ2-2; the D is unclear. CDR1 and CDR2 from the germline V gene are LGHNT and FRNRAP. Trimming left V 0 bases short and J 7 bases short, with 18 bases between. The CDR3 loop spans 17 amino acids. CDR3 loop: CASGLVWVTKSIGELFF. The CDR3 bases are TGTGCTAGTGGTTTGGTTTGGGTTACAAAGTCTATCGGGGAGCTGTTTTTT. The variable domain in full, with the rest retrieved from reference TRBV12-5 and TRBJ2-2, is DARVTQTPRHKVTEMGQEVTMRCQPILGHNTVFWYRQTMMQGLELLAYFRNRAPLDDSGMPKDRFSAEMPDATLATLKIQPSEPRDSAVYFCASGLVWVTKSIGELFFGEGSRLTVL.

The rearrangement uses TRBV9 and TRBJ2-7; 7 nucleotides match TRBD1. The CDR3 runs to 16 residues. V gave up 8 bases and J gave up 0 bases; unmatched junction bases: 14. Germline CDR1 and CDR2: SGDLS and YYNGEE. This CDR3 reads CARLTNSGTDSYEQYF. CDR3 bases: TGTGCCAGACTTACGAATTCCGGGACAGACTCCTACGAGCAGTACTTC.

The rearrangement uses TRBV10-3 and TRBJ1-6; TRBD1 aligns across 7 bases. From germline, CDR1 is ENHRY and CDR2 SYGVKD. V dropped 2 bases and J dropped 5; count of bases not matched to a gene: 3. The CDR3 spans 15 residues. The CDR3 loop reads CAISEGTADNSPLHF. In nucleotides, the CDR3 is TGTGCCATCAGTGAGGGGACAGCCGATAATTCACCCCTCCACTTT.

This chain uses TRBV2 with TRBJ2-6; D is unresolved. This CDR3 contains 15 residues. The V gene lost 6 bases and the J gene lost 4 bases, with 13 bases spanning the gap. Germline values: CDR1 SNHLY, CDR2 FYNNEI. Here the CDR3 DNA reads TGTGCCAGCAGCCCCGATGGTCCAGGGGCCAACGTCCTGACTTTC. Translated: CASSPDGPGANVLTF. Looking up the rest from reference TRBV2 and TRBJ2-6 gives the full variable domain: EPEVTQTPSHQVTQMGQEVILRCVPISNHLYFYWYRQILGQKVEFLVSFYNNEISEKSEIFDDQFSVERPDGSNFTLKIRSTKLEDSAMYFCASSPDGPGANVLTFGAGSRLTVL.

This chain links TRBV7-9 with TRBJ2-1; D remains unclear. V was pared by 1 base and J by 3 bases, with 7 bases between. CDR1 SEHNR and CDR2 FQNEAQ come from the germline V gene (reference sequence). The CDR3 is 14 amino acids. The DNA of the CDR3 is TGTGCCAGCAGCTTAGGGCGAGACTACAATGAGCAGTTCTTC. Translated: CASSLGRDYNEQFF.

The rearrangement joins TRBV2 to TRBJ2-2; D not resolved. Trimming removed 4 bases at V and 8 bases at J, with 8 bases between. Germline V gene data show CDR1 as SNHLY and CDR2 as FYNNEI. The CDR3 runs 12 residues. CDR3 amino acids: CASSVFPGELFF. The CDR3 nucleotides are TGTGCCAGCAGTGTATTCCCGGGGGAGCTGTTTTTT.

J is TRBJ2-1 and V is TRBV7-6; 14 nucleotides agree with TRBD2. The CDR3 is 18 amino acids. The J segment lost 2 bases and the V segment lost 2 bases, leaving 5 bases of the junction unmatched. Looked up from germline, CDR1 is SGHVS and CDR2 is FNYEAQ. For the CDR3, the DNA is TGTGCCAGCAGCTTACAAGGACTAGCGGGAGGACCCTACAATGAGCAGTTCTTC. Encoded protein: CASSLQGLAGGPYNEQFF.

The chain has TRBV19 and TRBJ1-4; TRBD1 aligns across 7 bases. Trimming took 6 bases from V and 3 from J; bases not matched to a gene: 4. CDR3 size: 14 residues. Germline V lookup: CDR1 LNHDA, CDR2 SQIVND (reference sequence). In DNA form, the CDR3 reads TGTGCCAGTAGAACAGGGGCTGCTAATGAAAAACTGTTTTTT. Amino acid sequence: CASRTGAANEKLFF.

The CDR3 here is CATSRVGGFSGANVLTF. The CDR3 region has the DNA TGTGCCACCAGCAGAGTTGGGGGTTTCTCTGGGGCCAACGTCCTGACTTTC. This rearrangement joins TRBV15 to TRBJ2-6; D possibly matches TRBD1 or TRBD2 (5 bases each). V lost 1 base, J lost 0 bases, and 10 bases lay in between. The CDR3 runs to 17 residues. Germline CDR1 LNHNV, CDR2 YYDKDF (reference sequence).

The chain carries TRBV7-8 and TRBJ1-5; D remains ambiguous. This CDR3 has 15 residues. Deletions cut 5 bases from V and 2 bases from J, with 13 bases between. CDR1 and CDR2 (germline): SGHVS, FQNEAQ. In DNA, the CDR3 is TGTGCCAGCAGCGCCGACGGGAGGGGCAATCAGCCCCAGCATTTT. This encodes CASSADGRGNQPQHF. Together with reference TRBV7-8 and TRBJ1-5, the CDR3 gives the full variable domain: GAGVSQSPRYKVAKRGQDVALRCDPISGHVSLFWYQQALGQGPEFLTYFQNEAQLDKSGLPSDRFFAERPEGSVSTLKIQRTQQEDSAVYLCASSADGRGNQPQHFGDGTRLSIL.

The rearrangement links TRBV4-3 to TRBJ1-5; D not resolved. This CDR3 spans 15 amino acids. The germline gives CDR1 LGHNA, CDR2 YSLEER. Trimming removed 0 bases from V and 6 bases from J, with 12 bases in between. The CDR3 DNA is TGCGCCAGCAGCCAAGATTGGCAGCGGGGTCAGCCCCAGCATTTT. Translating gives CASSQDWQRGQPQHF.

To note about this clone: This same CDR3 is encoded by further DNA sequences in the sample. The chain combines TRBV7-9 with TRBJ2-5; no clear D gene. The CDR3 is 15 amino acids. CDR1 SEHNR and CDR2 FQNEAQ come from the germline V gene (reference sequence). V lost 0 bases, J lost 2 bases, and 10 bases lay in between. In DNA form, the CDR3 reads TGTGCCAGCAGCTTAGCGCTCACTGGACAAGAGACCCAGTACTTC. Its translation: CASSLALTGQETQYF.

On this clone: The sample holds other DNA sequences that translate to the same CDR3. The chain employs TRBV7-2 and TRBJ1-1, with D unclear. Germline assignment: CDR1 SGHTA and CDR2 FQGNSA. The length of the CDR3 is 13 residues. Trimming removed 3 bases at V and 1 base at J, with 6 bases between. The CDR3 loop reads CASSFRRNTEAFF. The CDR3 DNA reads TGTGCCAGCAGCTTCCGTAGGAACACTGAAGCTTTCTTT.

V is TRBV7-9 and J is TRBJ2-7, with 8 bases aligning to TRBD1. Germline V CDR1 and CDR2: SEHNR, FQNEAQ (reference sequence). V trimming: 5 bases; J trimming: 5 bases; junction bases outside the gene matches: 8. This CDR3 is 14 amino acids long. This CDR3 reads CASSPKTGVDEQYF. CDR3 sequence (DNA): TGTGCCAGCAGCCCAAAGACAGGGGTCGACGAGCAGTACTTC.

The sample holds one count of this clone. This rearrangement joins TRBV29-1 to TRBJ2-1, with 7 bases aligning to TRBD2. After removal of 4 bases from V and 4 bases from J, the junction contained 13 bases not matched to a gene. Germline V lookup: CDR1 SQVTM, CDR2 ANQGSEA. This CDR3 contains 16 residues. The DNA of the CDR3 is TGCAGCGTTGTTCGGGGGAGGGCCCCTTCATACAATGAGCAGTTCTTC. Translation gives CSVVRGRAPSYNEQFF.

The chain has TRBV5-4 and TRBJ1-2; 8 bases align to TRBD1. Trimming took 5 bases from V and 8 from J; bases not matched to a gene: 14. This CDR3 comprises 15 residues. In germline, CDR1 is SGHNT, CDR2 YYREEE (reference sequence). Here the CDR3 reads CASRPGTGGPEGYTF. CDR3 nucleotides: TGTGCCAGCAGGCCTGGGACAGGCGGACCGGAGGGCTACACCTTC.

V usage is TRBV7-8 and J usage is TRBJ2-3; 14 positions agree with TRBD2. This CDR3 has 17 residues. J lost 5 bases, V lost 5 bases, and 9 bases had no gene match. Per germline, CDR1 SGHVS and CDR2 FQNEAQ. The CDR3 DNA is TGTGCCAGCAGCAAATCGGGACTAGCGGGAGTTGGAGATACGCAGTATTTT. It encodes CASSKSGLAGVGDTQYF.

The chain joins TRBV28 to TRBJ2-1, with D perhaps TRBD2 (5 bases). The CDR3 extends over 13 amino acids. With 4 bases removed from V and 8 bases from J, the gap between germline ends came to 12 bases. CDR1 and CDR2 from the germline V gene are MDHEN and SYDVKM. CDR3 sequence reads: CASSSGIVDEQFF. The CDR3 DNA follows: TGTGCCAGCAGTTCCGGGATTGTCGATGAGCAGTTCTTC.

V usage is TRBV9 and J usage is TRBJ1-6; D not certain. The germline V gene has CDR1 SGDLS and CDR2 YYNGEE. This CDR3 contains 17 residues. V gave up 3 bases and J gave up 0 bases, with 13 bases separating them. The CDR3 spells CASSGRTESSYNSPLHF. CDR3 nucleotide sequence: TGTGCCAGCAGCGGCCGGACGGAAAGCTCCTATAATTCACCCCTCCACTTT.

This clone was seen once. V gene TRBV28 combines with J gene TRBJ1-6, with D maybe TRBD1 (5 bases). Trimming removed 3 bases from V and 9 bases from J, with 12 bases in between. CDR3 size: 14 residues. CDR1 and CDR2 (germline): MDHEN, SYDVKM. Here the CDR3 reads CASSLLPGFSPLHF. The DNA for the CDR3 is TGTGCCAGCAGTTTGCTCCCAGGGTTTTCACCCCTCCACTTT.

The J gene is TRBJ1-2, the V gene TRBV5-1, with 9 bases aligning to TRBD1. Per germline, CDR1 SGHRS and CDR2 YFSETQ. This CDR3 is 14 amino acids long. V dropped 4 bases and J dropped 3; count of bases not matched to a gene: 4. As DNA, the CDR3 is TGCGCCAGCAGCCGGGACAGGGAAGACTATGGCTACACCTTC. This translates into CASSRDREDYGYTF.

This sequence joins TRBV5-6 and TRBJ1-2; TRBD1 is a possible D gene (5 bases). The CDR3 is 16 amino acids. Trimming stripped 4 bases from V and 5 bases from J, with 21 bases between. Germline V CDR1 and CDR2: SGHDT, YYEEEE. DNA of the CDR3: TGTGCCAGCAGCATCGCTCTTCTAGGGGCAGGGTATGGCTACACCTTC. Residues: CASSIALLGAGYGYTF.

This clone was detected once. The chain uses TRBV5-6 and TRBJ1-4, with TRBD1 matching 8 bases. With 3 bases clipped from V and 5 bases from J, the junction kept 3 bases outside the gene matches. The CDR3 sequence is 14 residues long. Per germline, CDR1 SGHDT and CDR2 YYEEEE. CDR3 protein: CASSSGQENEKLFF. Written as DNA, the CDR3 is TGTGCCAGCAGCTCGGGACAGGAGAATGAAAAACTGTTTTTT. Based on the CDR3 plus reference TRBV5-6 and TRBJ1-4, the full variable domain is DAGVTQSPTHLIKTRGQQVTLRCSPKSGHDTVSWYQQALGQGPQFIFQYYEEEERQRGNFPDRFSGHQFPNYSSELNVNALLLGDSALYLCASSSGQENEKLFFGSGTQLSVL.

V is TRBV5-1 and J is TRBJ2-5; TRBD1 is a possible D gene (6 bases). This CDR3 spans 15 amino acids. V shed 3 bases and J shed 4 bases, with 16 bases lying between them. Per germline, CDR1 SGHRS and CDR2 YFSETQ. This chain's CDR3 is CASSSTTGSGETQYF. In nucleotides, the CDR3 is TGCGCCAGCAGCTCCACAACAGGGTCAGGAGAGACCCAGTACTTC.

A word on this clone: Other nucleotide sequences from this sample produce the same CDR3. The chain uses TRBV5-1 and TRBJ1-1; weak D call: TRBD1 (5 bases). Germline V gene lookup returns CDR1 SGHRS and CDR2 YFSETQ. This CDR3 spans 13 amino acids. V shed 4 bases and J shed 3 bases, with 10 bases lying between them. CDR3 loop: CASSRTGDTEAFF. Written as DNA, the CDR3 is TGCGCCAGCAGCAGGACGGGGGACACTGAAGCTTTCTTT.